These 17 T cell receptor beta chains were sequenced from one sample in a study of molecular identifiers for immune sequencing clone quantification (dated by TCRdb to the late 2010s). Library generation was performed with PCR. The sequencer was an Illumina HiSeq 4000. TCRdb took the public reads, trimmed them with fastp at Q25, ran MiXCR for clone calling and kept in-frame beta chains. Each CDR3 protein appears once, grouped with its most common genes and DNA. This sample is represented by more than 450,000 distinct CDR3 sequences; around 21% of them were singletons. Of the sample, roughly 0.81% falls within the top ten clones. Sequencing used naive CD8+ T cells from blood, with Jurkat cell RNA spiked in. The cell subset or site tag for this specimen amounts to: FACS-sorted CD8+CD4-CCR7+CD45RA+ naive T cells. Every receptor here comes from a human donor in good health. Some libraries in this study had Jurkat cell RNA spiked in.

This clonotype was seen many times. J is TRBJ2-1 and V is TRBV4-1, with 10 bases lining up with TRBD1. V lost 4 bases to trimming and J lost 8 bases; unmatched junction nucleotides: 5. CDR1 MGHRA and CDR2 YSYEKL come from the germline V gene. The CDR3 sequence is 14 residues long. The CDR3 coding sequence is TGCGCCAGCAGCCTGAGACAGGGGGCACATGAGCAGTTCTTC. Protein: CASSLRQGAHEQFF.

There are many counts of this clonotype. The chain uses TRBV6-2 or TRBV6-3 and TRBJ2-1; D gene uncertain. The germline gives CDR1 MNHEY, CDR2 SVGEGT. V was trimmed by 2 bases and J by 0 bases, leaving 8 bases between them. This CDR3 is 15 amino acids long. The CDR3 spells CASSYPGSSYNEQFF. The CDR3 coding sequence is TGTGCCAGCAGTTACCCGGGCAGCTCCTACAATGAGCAGTTCTTC.

This clonotype was counted at least ten times. The V and J genes are TRBV12-3 or TRBV12-4 and TRBJ2-3; TRBD1 might be the D (5 bases). The CDR3 runs 15 residues. V was pared by 6 bases and J by 6 bases, with 19 bases between. The CDR3 DNA reads TGTGCCAGCAGCCCCCATCCCTGGGGCCCGGATACGCAGTATTTT. This encodes CASSPHPWGPDTQYF.

Concerning this clonotype itself: This may come from a read error, since a much larger clone is one base off. CDR3 region: CASSEATSGYSYEQYF. The CDR3 DNA sequence: TGTGCCAGCAGCGAAGCGACTAGCGGGTACTCCTACGAGCAGTACTTC. The chain uses TRBV5-6 and TRBJ2-7; 10 bases agree with TRBD2. This CDR3 spans 16 amino acids. Trimming at V came to 4 bases and at J to 0 bases, leaving 7 bases not matched to a gene. Looked up from germline, CDR1 is SGHDT and CDR2 is YYEEEE.

This clonotype has just a few counts. This chain links TRBV7-6 with TRBJ2-3; the match to TRBD2 covers 12 bases. The CDR3 loop spans 16 amino acids. V lost 5 bases to trimming and J lost 8 bases; unmatched junction nucleotides: 11. CDR1 and CDR2 (germline): SGHVS, FNYEAQ. CDR3 in DNA: TGTGCCAGCAGCGCACGACTAGCGGGAGTAATGTCTACGCAGTATTTT. It encodes CASSARLAGVMSTQYF.

The chain employs TRBV11-2 and TRBJ2-1; 10 positions agree with TRBD2. CDR3 length: 19 amino acids. The germline V gene has CDR1 SGHAT and CDR2 FQNNGV. Trimming removed 1 base from V and 4 bases from J; junction bases left unmatched: 13. CDR3 in amino acids: CASSLARPGERGGYNEQFF. CDR3 DNA: TGTGCCAGCAGCTTAGCACGACCCGGGGAGCGGGGGGGGTACAATGAGCAGTTCTTC.

This clonotype was counted ten times or more. J is TRBJ2-3 and V is TRBV7-8; 15 bases map to TRBD2. The length of the CDR3 is 16 residues. Germline V gene lookup returns CDR1 SGHVS and CDR2 FQNEAQ. J gave up 4 bases and V 4 bases, and 3 bases lay outside the gene matches. The CDR3 here is CASSSRTSGGADTQYF. CDR3 DNA sequence: TGTGCCAGCAGCTCCAGGACTAGCGGGGGGGCAGATACGCAGTATTTT. Drawing the rest from reference TRBV7-8 and TRBJ2-3, the complete variable domain is GAGVSQSPRYKVAKRGQDVALRCDPISGHVSLFWYQQALGQGPEFLTYFQNEAQLDKSGLPSDRFFAERPEGSVSTLKIQRTQQEDSAVYLCASSSRTSGGADTQYFGPGTRLTVL.

This clonotype was counted a few times. The V and J genes are TRBV6-5 and TRBJ2-1; TRBD2 matches at 7 bases. CDR3 length equals 14 residues. The junction had 9 bases not matched to a gene; V was cut back by 6 bases and J by 7 bases. Per germline, CDR1 MNHEY and CDR2 SVGAGI. CDR3 loop: CASRLLANSNEQFF. The CDR3, as DNA: TGTGCCAGCAGATTACTAGCGAACTCTAATGAGCAGTTCTTC.

This clonotype was found many times. This chain joins TRBV23-1 and TRBJ2-5; 8 bases agree with TRBD1. TRBV23-1 is annotated as an ORF whose role is uncertain. V was clipped by 0 bases and J by 5 bases; unmatched bases: 8. This CDR3 comprises 16 residues. In nucleotides, the CDR3 is TGCGCCAGCAGTCAATCTGGTCGTGACAGGGGCGAGACCCAGTACTTC. Translating gives CASSQSGRDRGETQYF.

The V gene is TRBV2, the J gene TRBJ2-7; D perhaps matches TRBD2 (6 bases). V lost 8 bases and J 5 bases, leaving 22 bases between the germline ends. Germline V gene lookup returns CDR1 SNHLY and CDR2 FYNNEI. The CDR3 contains 15 residues. This chain's CDR3 is CASREFVVGGDEQYF. CDR3 DNA: TGTGCCAGCCGCGAGTTCGTTGTGGGAGGCGACGAGCAGTACTTC.

V usage is TRBV30 and J usage is TRBJ2-3; no clear D gene. The V gene's germline CDR1 is GTSNPN and CDR2 SVGIG (reference sequence). The germline V and J ends were trimmed by 3 bases and 5 bases, with 18 bases remaining between them. The CDR3 is 15 residues long. The CDR3 DNA is TGTGCCTGGAGGGCCCCAGGCCTCTTCGGAGATACGCAGTATTTT. Translated, it gives CAWRAPGLFGDTQYF.

The chain's CDR3 is CASSQDNGPSSYNSPLHF. The CDR3 DNA sequence: TGCGCCAGCAGCCAAGACAATGGGCCTAGCTCCTATAATTCACCCCTCCACTTT. The rearrangement uses TRBV4-3 and TRBJ1-6; D gene unclear. The germline V gene encodes CDR1 LGHNA and CDR2 YSLEER. The CDR3 is 18 amino acids. V gave up 0 bases and J gave up 0 bases, with 12 bases separating them.

In this sample, this clonotype turned up a few times. The J gene is TRBJ2-5, the V gene TRBV28; D is possibly TRBD1 or TRBD2 (5 bases each). Germline CDR1 and CDR2: MDHEN and SYDVKM. Trimming cost V 8 bases and J 0 bases, with 7 bases left between them. This CDR3 has 12 residues. The CDR3 DNA reads TGTGCCAGCTGGGACCACCAAGAGACCCAGTACTTC. Amino acid sequence: CASWDHQETQYF.

This clonotype occurred a few times. The V and J genes are TRBV20-1 and TRBJ2-3; 10 positions match TRBD1. CDR3 size: 15 residues. The V and J ends lost 6 bases and 2 bases, in that order; junction bases with no gene match: 8. Looked up from germline, CDR1 is DFQATT and CDR2 is SNEGSKA (reference sequence). The CDR3 spells CSAETGGEFTDTQYF. In nucleotides, the CDR3 is TGCAGTGCAGAGACAGGGGGCGAATTCACAGATACGCAGTATTTT.

Of note for this clonotype: One base away lies a much larger clone, so this may be a sequencing read error. The V gene is TRBV6-5, the J gene TRBJ1-1, with D possibly matching TRBD1 (5 bases). Germline values: CDR1 MNHEY, CDR2 SVGAGI. V was trimmed by 10 bases and J by 0 bases, leaving 24 bases between them. CDR3 size: 17 residues. CDR3 DNA: TGTGCCAACAAACTCCGGGACGGATCGGACATGAACACTGAAGCTTTCTTT. Encoded protein: CANKLRDGSDMNTEAFF.

This clonotype was detected only once. CDR3 residues: CASSLGDGGTEAFF. As DNA, the CDR3 is TGTGCCAGCAGCTTAGGGGACGGAGGCACTGAAGCTTTCTTT. This chain uses TRBV7-9 with TRBJ1-1, with a tentative D call TRBD1 (5 bases). V lost 1 base and J lost 4, with 10 bases in between. This CDR3 region has 14 residues. Germline V lookup: CDR1 SEHNR, CDR2 FQNEAQ (reference sequence).

The sample holds many counts of this clonotype. V and J are TRBV23-1 and TRBJ2-3; 7 bases are a match to TRBD2. TRBV23-1 has ORF status, its function being uncertain. The CDR3 totals 20 residues. J lost 2 bases, V lost 2 bases, and 19 bases had no gene match. The CDR3 DNA sequence: TGCGCCAGCAGTCAACAAATGGGGACTGGGGACTATAGCTTCACAGATACGCAGTATTTT. It specifies CASSQQMGTGDYSFTDTQYF.